This record concerns one T cell receptor beta chain sequence. The target antigen is unknown. The CDR3 contains 15 residues. Germline CDR1 and CDR2: ENHRY and SYGVKD. TCRdb reanalyzed the 5' RACE reads, giving one entry per CDR3 protein sequence and no DNA. The sample has about 380,000 distinct CDR3 sequences. The sample is drawn from a study of monozygotic twins with inflammatory bowel disease. Study-wide points: Findings did not support one strong IBD-associated signal or clonotype. Similarity of repertoires did not differ between concordant and discordant twins, possibly from limited power. There were differing immunosuppressive treatments, which may have added variability to patient repertoires.

The rearrangement links TRBV10-3 to TRBJ2-7; checking the TCRdb D call of TRBD1 is not possible without DNA. Sequencing used blood. This receptor was identified in a human donor with ulcerative colitis or Crohn's disease, or a healthy co-twin of an affected twin (not recorded which). The CDR3 sequence is CAISDPPGQGFAQYF.